This record covers a single T cell receptor (beta chain). This clonotype appeared many times. Its antigen remains undetermined. Per-base quality was not reported, and no clone a single base away is much larger than it. TCR beta CDR3 regions were amplified from RNA transcripts. A first-round RT-PCR of the TCR CDR3 used the HTBI primer set with the Qiagen OneStep RT-PCR kit. A second multiplex PCR round built the libraries, followed by size selection and purification. Libraries were sequenced paired-end with 100 bp reads on an Illumina HiSeq2000. Turning to the authors' computational methods: SOAPnuke was used to process the raw data, removing reads that contained adapters or uncalled bases, had a mean Phred below 15, or lacked an exact match to the constant primer or identifier. COPE v1.2.5 was used to merge high-quality paired reads, and clonotypes were defined as unique nucleotide sequences. MiTCR v1.1 was used to align the clonotypes against IMGT TRBV, TRBD and TRBJ reference segments. The analysis included only V-J combinations with a frequency above 0.0001, which together covered approximately 99% of the repertoires. A TCS score was defined as the ratio between F50 (clonal expansion) and ExV (chaos), using BLOSUM62-based TCRdist between CDR3 peptides within each V-J. Welch's t-statistics and random forest reduced around 520 V-J features to roughly 13, which were used in a naive Bayes classifier (R e1071). The public reads were quality trimmed at Q25 with fastp and then assembled into clones with MiXCR by TCRdb, keeping productive beta chains. Duplicate CDR3 protein sequences are folded into a single record with the most common DNA and genes. TCRdb, not the original authors, processed these V and J calls. Present in this sample are a few hundred thousand distinct CDR3 sequences, 15% to 17% of which were seen just once. The top ten hold around 7.8% of the sample.

This sample was taken from a study of T cells in Graves' hyperthyroidism and ophthalmopathy (dated 2019 in TCRdb). A note on the overall study: Peripheral blood samples were taken at the time of initial diagnosis, prior to any treatment. The study also compared thyroid tissue and blood T-cell repertoires from several Graves' hyperthyroidism patients. The 95 to 100 discovery patients were randomly split 7:3 into training and test sets. The paper describes TCR Vbeta CDR3 sequencing of more than 120 peripheral blood samples, made up of about 40 ophthalmopathy patients, 70 to 80 hyperthyroidism patients and about 17 progressor patients. TCR V-J signatures able to tell the groups apart were searched for in a discovery cohort of about a hundred patients, of whom around 42 had Graves' ophthalmopathy and 57 had stable Graves' hyperthyroidism. Prospective prediction of ophthalmopathy was tested in an independent validation cohort of fewer than 20 hyperthyroidism patients and some 17 patients who later progressed to ophthalmopathy. After sampling, hyperthyroidism patients received methimazole starting at 30 mg daily, and ophthalmopathy patients received high-dose intravenous methylprednisolone.

The CDR3, from cysteine to phenylalanine, totals 15 residues. The CDR3 DNA has 45 bases and is translated from base 1. V is trimmed back by 1 base and J by 8 bases, and the junction contains 8 bases that no gene match accounts for. A patient counted as having stable Graves' hyperthyroidism if no progression to ophthalmopathy occurred over 18 months of follow-up. Hyperthyroidism patients were aged 18 to 65 years and newly diagnosed, with disease duration of less than 2 months. Exclusion was applied to patients with uncontrolled infections, other autoimmune diseases, pregnancy or lactation. Diagnoses relied on clinical symptoms, serum thyroxine and TRAb, thyroid ultrasound and orbital computed tomography. PBMCs were isolated from 10 ml of fresh peripheral blood by Ficoll-Paque density gradient centrifugation. Trizol reagent was used to extract total RNA, and RNA quality was then checked on an Agilent 2100 Bioanalyzer.

Study-wide findings and limitations: A 13 V-J signature model separated ophthalmopathy from stable hyperthyroidism, with 87.88% sensitivity and 81.08% specificity in cross-validation and 80%/75% in testing. Blood samples also contained most of the expanded thyroid clonotypes (frequency above 0.001), which suggests that blood repertoires may reflect thyroid immune responses. In validation, progression to ophthalmopathy was predicted by the model with approximately 67% sensitivity and 72.22% specificity, a median of roughly six months before onset. Sample size was not statistically predetermined, and investigators were not blinded to group allocation.

The sequence was collected from a woman between 25 and 40 years old with Graves' hyperthyroidism. Rearrangement joined TRBV12-3 or TRBV12-4 to TRBJ2-1; 7 nucleotides in the junction match TRBD2. The sample was blood. The sequenced DNA is TGTGCCAGCAGTTTAGAACTAGCGTATGGGGATGAGCAGTTCTTC. Translated, it gives CASSLELAYGDEQFF.